These 25 T cell receptor beta chains share one sample of origin, sequenced in a study of beta chain features in type 1 diabetes (dated by TCRdb to between 2018 and 2020). Their recognized antigens are unknown. The library was produced with the immunoSEQ multiplex PCR assay. The entire isolated RNA was reverse transcribed using the High Capacity cDNA Reverse Transcription Kit, and thus expressed TCRB transcripts were sequenced. TCRdb mirrors the immuneACCESS table, restricted to in-frame sequences. Some clones are absent from its copies; in checked studies, under half trace to an unresolved V gene, and the reason for the others is unknown. This sample holds approximately 130,000 clones; approximately 15% were observed only once. 2.6% of the sample is held by the ten biggest clonotypes. Study-wide findings and limitations: A moderate but significant shortening of TCRB CDR3 length was observed in type 1 diabetes patients in all four CD4+ subsets.

The specimen was central memory CD4+ T cells from blood. Receptors originate from a man between 18 and 29 years old with type 1 diabetes.

In its sample, this clone was seen a few times. The chain is built from TRBV9 and TRBJ1-1; D is uncertain. Per germline, CDR1 SGDLS and CDR2 YYNGEE. V was clipped by 6 bases and J by 1 base, with 7 bases between them. This CDR3 region has 12 residues. The CDR3 is CASTGQNTEAFF. As DNA, the CDR3 is TGTGCCAGCACCGGCCAGAACACTGAAGCTTTCTTT. Full variable domain (outside the CDR3, taken from reference TRBV9 and TRBJ1-1): DSGVTQTPKHLITATGQRVTLRCSPRSGDLSVYWYQQSLDQGLQFLIQYYNGEERAKGNILERFSAQQFPDLHSELNLSSLELGDSALYFCASTGQNTEAFFGQGTRLTVV.

The genes are TRBV30 and TRBJ2-7; 7 nucleotides line up with TRBD2. This CDR3 is built from 13 residues. Germline values: CDR1 GTSNPN, CDR2 SVGIG (reference sequence). V shed 4 bases, J shed 5 bases, and the junction held 8 bases outside the gene matches. CDR3 protein: CAWKPGLVNEQYF. The CDR3 coding sequence is TGTGCCTGGAAGCCAGGACTAGTCAACGAGCAGTACTTC.

This clone is deemed medium-sized (0.01 to 0.1%). The CDR3 loop reads CASNTPGGQSYEQYF. In nucleotides, the CDR3 is TGTGCCAGCAACACACCTGGAGGGCAGAGCTACGAGCAGTACTTC. This sequence joins TRBV5-6 and TRBJ2-7, with D perhaps matching TRBD2 (6 bases). The CDR3 has 15 amino acids. Germline loops: CDR1 SGHDT, CDR2 YYEEEE. V shed 6 bases and J shed 3 bases, with 19 bases lying between them.

This clone was detected only a few times. V gene TRBV19 combines with J gene TRBJ2-5; possible D gene TRBD2, 5 bases. Between the trimmed V and J ends, which lost 3 bases and 4 bases, there was a span of 12 bases. This CDR3 is 14 amino acids long. Germline V gene lookup returns CDR1 LNHDA and CDR2 SQIVND (reference sequence). The CDR3 protein is CASSMGRAGETQYF. In nucleotides, the CDR3 is TGTGCCAGTAGTATGGGCCGGGCGGGAGAGACCCAGTACTTC.

This clone was counted many times. This chain links TRBV25-1 with TRBJ2-5; weak D call: TRBD2 (7 bases). The CDR3 is made up of 14 amino acids. CDR1 MGHDK and CDR2 SYGVNS come from the germline V gene. The V gene lost 1 base and the J gene lost 4 bases, with 10 bases spanning the gap. The CDR3 protein is CASSESGGRETQYF. The CDR3 DNA reads as TGTGCCAGCAGTGAATCGGGGGGCCGAGAGACCCAGTACTTC.

This chain connects TRBV30 to TRBJ2-1; 10 bases map to TRBD2. This CDR3 has 15 amino acids. Germline V gene lookup returns CDR1 GTSNPN and CDR2 SVGIG (reference sequence). Unmatched junction bases numbered 11, after V lost 8 bases and J lost 4 bases. The CDR3 is CAGHQTSGSYNEQFF. The CDR3 nucleotides are TGTGCCGGCCACCAGACTAGCGGGTCTTACAATGAGCAGTTCTTC. Using reference TRBV30 and TRBJ2-1 for the parts outside the CDR3, the full variable domain is SQTIHQWPATLVQPVGSPLSLECTVEGTSNPNLYWYRQAAGRGLQLLFYSVGIGQISSEVPQNLSASRPQDRQFILSSKKLLLSDSGFYLCAGHQTSGSYNEQFFGPGTRLTVL.

The chain couples TRBV5-1 to TRBJ2-7; either TRBD1 or TRBD2 may fit D (5 bases each). The germline gives CDR1 SGHRS, CDR2 YFSETQ. This CDR3 contains 11 residues. Trimming took off 4 bases at V and 6 bases at J, with 8 bases between the two ends. The CDR3 DNA reads TGCGCCAGCAGCCTAGGGACCGAGCAGTACTTC. Translated, it gives CASSLGTEQYF. The entire variable domain, with the rest obtained from reference TRBV5-1 and TRBJ2-7, is as follows: KAGVTQTPRYLIKTRGQQVTLSCSPISGHRSVSWYQQTPGQGLQFLFEYFSETQRNKGNFPGRFSGRQFSNSRSEMNVSTLELGDSALYLCASSLGTEQYFGPGTRLTVT.

In this sample, this clone turned up a few times. The V gene is TRBV6-5, the J gene TRBJ2-4; 9 bases line up with TRBD1. Germline lookup yields CDR1 MNHEY and CDR2 SVGAGI. The CDR3 contains 15 residues. V trimming: 5 bases; J trimming: 4 bases; junction bases outside the gene matches: 6. CDR3 in amino acids: CASSTEGTGKNIQYF. The CDR3 DNA reads TGTGCCAGCAGTACTGAGGGGACAGGGAAAAACATTCAGTACTTC.

The chain is built from TRBV2 and TRBJ2-3; 8 bases map to TRBD1. CDR1 is SNHLY, CDR2 FYNNEI, per germline. V trimming: 5 bases; J trimming: 3 bases; junction bases outside the gene matches: 16. CDR3 length: 18 amino acids. DNA for the CDR3: TGTGCCAGCAGTCCTAGACAGGGGATTATTGGAAGGACAGATACGCAGTATTTT. Its protein product is CASSPRQGIIGRTDTQYF.

The genes are TRBV10-1 and TRBJ1-2; D unclear. Trimming pared 0 bases from V and 8 bases from J, leaving 10 bases between. Germline values: CDR1 WNHNN, CDR2 SYGVQD (reference sequence). The CDR3 has 13 residues. The CDR3 sequence is CASSESYASGYTF. The CDR3 DNA reads as TGCGCCAGCAGTGAGTCGTACGCGAGCGGCTACACCTTC.

This clone was seen ten or more times. The chain carries TRBV7-9 and TRBJ2-2; no definite D call. Trimming shortened V by 0 bases and J by 7 bases, and 12 bases separated the two germline ends. Germline-derived CDR1 and CDR2 are SEHNR and FQNEAQ (reference sequence). The CDR3 totals 15 residues. The CDR3 DNA reads TGTGCCAGCAGCTTAGCGCTTATTCGTGGCGGGGAGCTGTTTTTT. Translating gives CASSLALIRGGELFF.

Notes on this clone: A junction boundary mismatches the germline segment, possibly from a read error. The chain recombines TRBV4-3 with TRBJ2-1; 7 bases map to TRBD2. Germline CDR1 reads LGHNA; CDR2 reads YSLEER. CDR3 length: 16 amino acids. CDR3 nucleotide sequence: TGCGCCAGCAGCCAAGATTCTAGCGGACCTTACACTGAGCAGTTCTTC. Protein product: CASSQDSSGPYTEQFF.

This chain connects TRBV28 to TRBJ1-1, with D maybe TRBD1 (6 bases). Germline V gives CDR1 MDHEN, CDR2 SYDVKM. Trimming removed 7 bases from V and 4 bases from J, with 10 bases in between. The CDR3 spans 12 residues. The CDR3 region has the DNA TGTGCCAGCACCACAGGGAGCACTGAAGCTTTCTTT. As protein: CASTTGSTEAFF. The complete variable domain, with remaining parts taken from reference TRBV28 and TRBJ1-1, reads DVKVTQSSRYLVKRTGEKVFLECVQDMDHENMFWYRQDPGLGLRLIYFSYDVKMKEKGDIPEGYSVSREKKERFSLILESASTNQTSMYLCASTTGSTEAFFGQGTRLTVV.

The V call is TRBV19, the J call TRBJ2-5; a possible D gene is TRBD2 (6 bases). V was shortened by 5 bases and J by 6 bases, with 22 bases between the two germline ends. Germline V gives CDR1 LNHDA, CDR2 SQIVND (reference sequence). The CDR3 is 16 amino acids. As DNA, the CDR3 is TGTGCCAGTAGTCAGAGGACCGGGACTCCCTATCAGACCCAGTACTTC. As protein: CASSQRTGTPYQTQYF.

The gene calls are TRBV20-1 and TRBJ1-2; no definite D call. The germline gives CDR1 DFQATT, CDR2 SNEGSKA (reference sequence). CDR3 length: 11 residues. V shed 3 bases and J shed 4 bases, with 6 bases lying between them. The chain's CDR3 is CSASIFYGYTF. CDR3 sequence (DNA): TGCAGTGCTAGTATCTTCTATGGCTACACCTTC.

This clone was counted a few times. The CDR3 coding sequence is TGTGCCAGTAGTATGATTGGACAGGCCCAAGAGACCCAGTACTTC. Translated, it gives CASSMIGQAQETQYF. The chain couples TRBV19 to TRBJ2-5; TRBD1 aligns across 7 bases. The CDR3 has 15 residues. V shed 3 bases, J shed 1 base, and the junction held 5 bases outside the gene matches. Germline V CDR1 and CDR2: LNHDA, SQIVND (reference sequence).

At least ten counts were recorded for this clone. The chain is built from TRBV7-2 and TRBJ1-1, with a possible D match to TRBD1 (6 bases). CDR3 length equals 12 residues. Trimming stripped 2 bases from V and 10 bases from J, with 11 bases between. CDR1 and CDR2 (germline): SGHTA, FQGNSA. The CDR3 loop reads CASSLIRDTAFF. For the CDR3, the DNA is TGTGCCAGCAGCTTAATCCGGGACACAGCTTTCTTT.

V usage is TRBV9 and J usage is TRBJ1-6; weak D call: TRBD1 (6 bases). Trimming took off 4 bases at V and 0 bases at J, with 11 bases between the two ends. CDR3 length: 16 amino acids. Germline CDR1 SGDLS, CDR2 YYNGEE. The CDR3 is CASSPDRSSYNSPLHF. The CDR3 nucleotides are TGTGCCAGCAGCCCAGACAGGAGCTCCTATAATTCACCCCTCCACTTT. The variable domain in full, completed from reference TRBV9 and TRBJ1-6, reads DSGVTQTPKHLITATGQRVTLRCSPRSGDLSVYWYQQSLDQGLQFLIQYYNGEERAKGNILERFSAQQFPDLHSELNLSSLELGDSALYFCASSPDRSSYNSPLHFGNGTRLTVT.

V gene TRBV30 combines with J gene TRBJ1-5, with 10 bases aligning to TRBD1. CDR1 and CDR2 (germline): GTSNPN, SVGIG (reference sequence). This CDR3 comprises 20 residues. The V gene end was trimmed by 3 bases and the J gene end by 0 bases; junction bases not matched to a gene: 17. The CDR3 sequence is CAWSPGTGASRIYSNQPQHF. CDR3 nucleotide sequence: TGTGCCTGGAGCCCCGGGACAGGGGCCTCAAGAATTTATAGCAATCAGCCCCAGCATTTT.

V is TRBV7-2 and J is TRBJ1-1; D remains unclear. The CDR3 extends over 13 amino acids. Trimming shortened V by 2 bases and J by 4 bases, and 8 bases separated the two germline ends. The germline V gene encodes CDR1 SGHTA and CDR2 FQGNSA. The CDR3 DNA is TGTGCCAGCAGCTTAAGCTGGAGCACTGAAGCTTTCTTT. Amino acid sequence: CASSLSWSTEAFF.

This clone was counted many times. Distinct nucleotide sequences in the sample also encode this CDR3. The V gene is TRBV5-1, the J gene TRBJ1-1; D is unresolved. CDR1 and CDR2 (germline): SGHRS, YFSETQ. Between the trimmed V and J ends, which lost 0 bases and 6 bases, there was a span of 6 bases. The CDR3 length is 12 residues. CDR3 nucleotide sequence: TGCGCCAGCAGCTTGGAGGGCCCTGAAGCTTTCTTT. It is translated as CASSLEGPEAFF. Drawing the rest from reference TRBV5-1 and TRBJ1-1, the complete variable domain is KAGVTQTPRYLIKTRGQQVTLSCSPISGHRSVSWYQQTPGQGLQFLFEYFSETQRNKGNFPGRFSGRQFSNSRSEMNVSTLELGDSALYLCASSLEGPEAFFGQGTRLTVV.

The V and J genes are TRBV5-4 and TRBJ2-3, with D uncertain. Trimming took 4 bases from V and 8 from J, leaving 14 bases between them. CDR1 is SGHNT, CDR2 YYREEE, per germline (reference sequence). CDR3 length: 13 residues. The CDR3 reads CASSPVPIGTQYF. The CDR3 DNA sequence: TGTGCCAGCAGCCCCGTGCCGATAGGTACGCAGTATTTT.

Details on this clone: A far larger clone is off by one base, so a read error is likely. The identical CDR3 is also encoded by other nucleotide sequences in the sample. The chain joins TRBV7-2 to TRBJ2-1; D uncertain. This CDR3 contains 12 residues. CDR1 and CDR2 (germline): SGHTA, FQGNSA. The CDR3 DNA sequence: TGCGCCAGCAGCTTACTCCGGGATGAGCAGTTCTTC. Amino acid sequence: CASSLLRDEQFF.

This clone was seen at least ten times. The chain joins TRBV28 to TRBJ1-1; D is uncertain. This CDR3 is built from 14 residues. Between the trimmed V and J ends, which lost 1 base and 3 bases, there was a span of 9 bases. Germline loops: CDR1 MDHEN, CDR2 SYDVKM. CDR3 in amino acids: CASSLLGEDTEAFF. CDR3 bases: TGTGCCAGCAGTTTATTAGGTGAGGACACTGAAGCTTTCTTT.

The rearrangement uses TRBV2 and TRBJ1-2; D might be TRBD1 (6 bases). V lost 1 base and J 6 bases, leaving 15 bases between the germline ends. CDR3 length equals 15 residues. Germline V lookup: CDR1 SNHLY, CDR2 FYNNEI. The CDR3 region is CASSEVLGGQHGYTF. In nucleotides, the CDR3 is TGTGCCAGCAGTGAAGTATTGGGGGGACAACATGGCTACACCTTC.